One sample yielded the 30 T cell receptor beta chains listed below, sequenced in a study of T cell repertoires in cytomegalovirus infection. No antigens are known for them. TCRdb reprocessed the reads with MiXCR, giving one entry per CDR3 protein. In the table there are over 100,000 distinct CDR3 sequences, 10% of which are singletons. Material for sequencing was PBMCs, sequenced either directly or after in vitro stimulation (not recorded which). Every receptor here comes from a human donor in good health (CMV status not recorded). Some clones in this sample may be carry-over from other donors' samples.

This clonotype has just a few counts. The chain joins TRBV6-2 or TRBV6-3 to TRBJ2-1; D gene unclear. CDR3 size: 12 residues. Germline V lookup: CDR1 MNHEY, CDR2 SVGEGT. V was trimmed by 5 bases and J by 4 bases, leaving 6 bases between them. CDR3 in amino acids: CASSRGYNEQFF. The CDR3 nucleotides are TGTGCCAGCAGTCGTGGTTACAATGAGCAGTTCTTC.

The table lists this clonotype with many counts. V is TRBV6-2 or TRBV6-3 and J is TRBJ2-1; D unresolved. This CDR3 contains 15 residues. Per the germline V gene, CDR1 is MNHEY and CDR2 is SVGEGT. Trimming shortened V by 2 bases and J by 2 bases, and 10 bases separated the two germline ends. The CDR3 sequence is CASSYRLKAYNEQFF. CDR3 coding DNA: TGTGCCAGCAGTTACAGGCTTAAGGCCTACAATGAGCAGTTCTTC.

This clonotype was detected many times. The rearrangement links TRBV11-1 to TRBJ2-1; 11 bases agree with TRBD2. Germline lookup yields CDR1 SGHAT and CDR2 FQDESV (reference sequence). This CDR3 spans 16 amino acids. Unmatched junction bases numbered 6, after V lost 4 bases and J lost 4 bases. CDR3 nucleotides: TGTGCCAGCAGCTCCCCGGGACTAGCGGAGTACAATGAGCAGTTCTTC. This translates into CASSSPGLAEYNEQFF.

Worth noting for this clonotype: With a much larger clone just one base away, this may be a read error. This sequence joins TRBV27 and TRBJ1-2; D might be TRBD1 (6 bases). V was cut by 8 bases and J by 7 bases, with 17 bases left in between. Germline values: CDR1 MNHEY, CDR2 SMNVEV (reference sequence). CDR3 size: 13 residues. CDR3 loop: CASEKTGSFGYTF. CDR3 bases: TGTGCCAGCGAAAAGACAGGATCCTTTGGCTACACCTTC.

V gene TRBV12-3 or TRBV12-4 combines with J gene TRBJ1-1; D is ambiguous. The CDR3 contains 13 residues. Trimming shortened V by 8 bases and J by 4 bases, and 14 bases separated the two germline ends. The CDR3 here is CASQSPGVTEAFF. For the CDR3, the DNA is TGTGCCAGCCAGAGTCCCGGAGTCACTGAAGCTTTCTTT.

This clonotype was counted ten times or more. V usage is TRBV7-9 and J usage is TRBJ2-1, with no clear D. Trimming took 7 bases from V and 3 from J, leaving 10 bases between them. Germline loops: CDR1 SEHNR, CDR2 FQNEAQ (reference sequence). The CDR3 runs to 13 residues. The CDR3 DNA reads TGTGCCAGCACCCCCAAAAACTACAATGAGCAGTTCTTC. Translating it yields CASTPKNYNEQFF.

This clonotype showed up many times. The DNA for the CDR3 is TGTGCCAGCACCGCTACGGCAGGCGTGAATTCACCCCTCCACTTT. This sequence encodes CASTATAGVNSPLHF. V and J are TRBV11-2 and TRBJ1-6; D is uncertain. Germline values: CDR1 SGHAT, CDR2 FQNNGV. This CDR3 spans 15 amino acids. V was shortened by 7 bases and J by 7 bases, with 17 bases between the two germline ends.

This clonotype was counted at least ten times. J is TRBJ1-5 and V is TRBV4-1; TRBD1 matches 8 bases. In germline, CDR1 is MGHRA, CDR2 YSYEKL. The CDR3 is made up of 15 amino acids. With 0 bases clipped from V and 6 bases from J, the junction kept 4 bases outside the gene matches. CDR3 nucleotide sequence: TGCGCCAGCAGCCAAGACGGACAGGGACGTCAGCCCCAGCATTTT. This gives the protein CASSQDGQGRQPQHF.

This clonotype was recorded a few times. The gene calls are TRBV19 and TRBJ2-3, with TRBD2 as a possible D gene (6 bases). The length of the CDR3 is 13 residues. Germline V gene lookup returns CDR1 LNHDA and CDR2 SQIVND (reference sequence). V lost 10 bases and J 0 bases, leaving 11 bases between the germline ends. The CDR3 nucleotides read TGTGCCACCAGGAGGGCCAGCACAGATACGCAGTATTTT. Its protein product is CATRRASTDTQYF.

This clonotype was detected many times. The genes are TRBV7-9 and TRBJ2-5; TRBD1 aligns across 7 bases. In germline, CDR1 is SEHNR, CDR2 FQNEAQ (reference sequence). V trimming: 5 bases; J trimming: 1 base; junction bases outside the gene matches: 4. The CDR3 runs to 14 residues. The CDR3 nucleotides read TGTGCCAGCAGCCTTTGGACAGGCCAAGAGACCCAGTACTTC. As protein: CASSLWTGQETQYF.

This clonotype has a count of ten or more. V is TRBV7-8 and J is TRBJ2-7; D remains unclear. The CDR3 is made up of 15 amino acids. V lost 3 bases and J 3 bases, leaving 15 bases between the germline ends. Germline V gives CDR1 SGHVS, CDR2 FQNEAQ. The CDR3 DNA sequence: TGTGCCAGCAGCTTGTCCAGGAATTCGGGCTACGAGCAGTACGTC. Its translation is CASSLSRNSGYEQYV.

This clonotype was observed many times. The rearrangement joins TRBV6-2 or TRBV6-3 to TRBJ1-1; a weak D match, TRBD1 (6 bases). Germline V gives CDR1 MNHEY, CDR2 SVGEGT. Trimming stripped 5 bases from V and 4 bases from J, with 17 bases between. The length of the CDR3 is 15 residues. DNA for the CDR3: TGTGCCAGCAGTGCCAACAGGGAGTGGGGCACTGAAGCTTTCTTT. It codes for CASSANREWGTEAFF.

This clonotype was detected many times. This chain links TRBV27 with TRBJ1-5, with 7 bases lining up with TRBD1. With V trimmed by 8 bases and J by 7 bases, 14 bases remained unmatched. CDR1 is MNHEY and CDR2 is SMNVEV in the germline V gene (reference sequence). There are 15 residues in the CDR3. CDR3 bases: TGTGCCAGCTCCGCTATCGGGCAGGGGGTGCAGCCCCAGCATTTT. Residues: CASSAIGQGVQPQHF.

The V and J genes are TRBV7-1 and TRBJ1-4; D is undetermined. TRBV7-1 is classed as an ORF, of uncertain function. Trimming removed 5 bases at V and 8 bases at J, with 15 bases between. The CDR3 totals 14 residues. CDR3 region: CASSVYGQQEKLFF. In DNA, the CDR3 is TGTGCCAGCAGCGTCTATGGTCAGCAAGAAAAACTGTTTTTT.

The chain carries TRBV12-3 or TRBV12-4 and TRBJ1-1, with D unclear. The CDR3 consists of 14 residues. V lost 1 base, J lost 4 bases, and 10 bases lay in between. The CDR3 DNA reads TGTGCCAGCAGTTTAGTAGGTGGGAGCACTGAAGCTTTCTTT. It codes for CASSLVGGSTEAFF.

This clonotype was recorded at least ten times. This sequence joins TRBV6-2 or TRBV6-3 and TRBJ2-1; D not certain. This CDR3 contains 14 residues. V was clipped by 8 bases and J by 0 bases, with 11 bases between them. In germline, CDR1 is MNHEY, CDR2 SVGEGT. In nucleotides, the CDR3 is TGTGCCAGCGGCCCGATTTACTCCTACAATGAGCAGTTCTTC. Its protein is CASGPIYSYNEQFF.

This clonotype was recorded at least ten times. V and J are TRBV7-9 and TRBJ2-5; D unclear. Looked up from germline, CDR1 is SEHNR and CDR2 is FQNEAQ (reference sequence). The CDR3 has 13 amino acids. V lost 5 bases, J lost 4 bases, and 11 bases lay in between. CDR3 region: CASSQVWGETQYF. The CDR3 coding sequence is TGTGCCAGCAGCCAGGTTTGGGGAGAGACCCAGTACTTC.

There are many counts of this clonotype. This rearrangement joins TRBV7-9 to TRBJ2-3; TRBD2 matches at 12 bases. The CDR3 has 16 amino acids. With 5 bases clipped from V and 2 bases from J, the junction kept 5 bases outside the gene matches. Looked up from germline, CDR1 is SEHNR and CDR2 is FQNEAQ (reference sequence). Written as DNA, the CDR3 is TGTGCCAGCAGCCCCGGGACTAGCGGGTTCACAGATACGCAGTATTTT. It is translated as CASSPGTSGFTDTQYF.

Concerning this clonotype: This clone may be a read error of a much larger clone one base away. DNA of the CDR3: TGTGCCAGCAGTGACCCAGGTGGGCCAAGGTACGAGCAGTACTTC. Translation gives CASSDPGGPRYEQYF. The chain joins TRBV6-2 or TRBV6-3 to TRBJ2-7; D gene uncertain. The CDR3 extends over 15 amino acids. The germline V gene has CDR1 MNHEY and CDR2 SVGEGT. With 5 bases removed from V and 4 bases from J, the gap between germline ends came to 18 bases.

This sequence joins TRBV30 and TRBJ1-1; 8 bases are a match to TRBD1. V was pared by 3 bases and J by 5 bases, with 17 bases of the junction left unmatched. CDR3 size: 17 residues. Per germline, CDR1 GTSNPN and CDR2 SVGIG (reference sequence). The CDR3 DNA sequence: TGTGCCTGGAGGCCCCCTAACAGGGGGAGTCGTCGGACTGAAGCTTTCTTT. It yields the protein CAWRPPNRGSRRTEAFF. Combining the CDR3 with reference TRBV30 and TRBJ1-1 gives the whole variable domain SQTIHQWPATLVQPVGSPLSLECTVEGTSNPNLYWYRQAAGRGLQLLFYSVGIGQISSEVPQNLSASRPQDRQFILSSKKLLLSDSGFYLCAWRPPNRGSRRTEAFFGQGTRLTVV.

The chain has TRBV6-6 and TRBJ1-2; 11 bases are shared with TRBD1. The trim removed 5 bases at V and 3 bases at J, leaving 5 bases unmatched. Germline lookup yields CDR1 MNHNY and CDR2 SVGAGI (reference sequence). This CDR3 comprises 15 residues. CDR3: CASSGQGASHYGYTF. The DNA for the CDR3 is TGTGCCAGCAGTGGACAGGGGGCATCTCACTATGGCTACACCTTC.

Many counts were recorded for this clonotype. The chain is built from TRBV7-2 and TRBJ2-1, with 7 bases fitting TRBD2. Germline V gene data show CDR1 as SGHTA and CDR2 as FQGNSA. The CDR3 contains 15 residues. J lost 10 bases, V lost 1 base, and 10 bases had no gene match. CDR3 sequence: CASSLVAGPQNEQFF. The CDR3 region has the DNA TGTGCCAGCAGCTTAGTAGCGGGCCCCCAAAACGAGCAGTTCTTC.

This clonotype occurred many times. This chain uses TRBV20-1 with TRBJ1-2; D is possibly TRBD1 (6 bases). There are 15 residues in the CDR3. The germline V and J ends were trimmed by 6 bases and 9 bases, with 26 bases remaining between them. Germline values: CDR1 DFQATT, CDR2 SNEGSKA (reference sequence). CDR3 sequence reads: CSAVKPGEILGRYTF. CDR3 coding DNA: TGCAGTGCCGTGAAACCAGGGGAGATACTCGGGCGCTACACCTTC.

This clonotype appeared many times. The chain couples TRBV27 to TRBJ1-1; no reliable D call. Germline CDR1 is MNHEY and CDR2 is SMNVEV (reference sequence). Deletions cut 8 bases from V and 3 bases from J, with 13 bases between. The length of the CDR3 is 13 residues. CDR3 region: CASARVWDTEAFF. For the CDR3, the DNA is TGTGCCAGCGCTAGGGTGTGGGACACTGAAGCTTTCTTT.

This clonotype was observed many times. The rearrangement joins TRBV11-3 to TRBJ2-2; D unclear. This CDR3 has 16 residues. The V end was cut by 6 bases, the J end by 4 bases, with 18 bases between. Germline lookup yields CDR1 SGHNT and CDR2 YENEEA. CDR3: CASRPFRSEFTGELFF. In DNA, the CDR3 is TGTGCCAGCAGGCCGTTTCGTAGTGAGTTCACCGGGGAGCTGTTTTTT.

This clonotype was counted at least ten times. The chain recombines TRBV7-2 with TRBJ2-1; TRBD2 agrees at 10 bases. CDR1 is SGHTA and CDR2 is FQGNSA in the germline V gene. V trimming: 1 base; J trimming: 5 bases; junction bases outside the gene matches: 2. The length of the CDR3 is 15 residues. Written as DNA, the CDR3 is TGTGCCAGCAGCTTAGTTGGGACTAGCGACAATGAGCAGTTCTTC. Protein product: CASSLVGTSDNEQFF.

The V call is TRBV5-1, the J call TRBJ2-3; no reliable D call. The CDR3 has 14 amino acids. Germline V gene sequence: CDR1 SGHRS, CDR2 YFSETQ. The V gene lost 0 bases and the J gene lost 4 bases, with 9 bases spanning the gap. In DNA, the CDR3 is TGCGCCAGCAGCTTGGAGGCCGCCCCAGATACGCAGTATTTT. Its protein product is CASSLEAAPDTQYF.

This clonotype appeared many times. This chain joins TRBV7-2 and TRBJ1-2; D remains unclear. There are 15 residues in the CDR3. Germline values: CDR1 SGHTA, CDR2 FQGNSA. Trimming removed 2 bases at V and 0 bases at J, with 10 bases between. CDR3 region: CASSLWAAPNYGYTF. As DNA, the CDR3 is TGTGCCAGCAGCTTATGGGCAGCTCCTAACTATGGCTACACCTTC.

Remarks on this clonotype: This may be a read error, as it is one base from a much larger clone. V and J are TRBV28 and TRBJ2-3, with D perhaps matching TRBD2 (6 bases). CDR3 length: 13 amino acids. Trimming stripped 9 bases from V and 4 bases from J, with 14 bases between. Germline V gene lookup returns CDR1 MDHEN and CDR2 SYDVKM. The CDR3 region has the DNA TGTGCCAGTCGGAAGAGGAGGGCAGATACGCAGTATTTT. Encoded protein: CASRKRRADTQYF.

This clonotype occurred many times. V usage is TRBV10-3 and J usage is TRBJ2-7, with 8 nucleotides matching TRBD1. Losses at the gene ends were 10 bases for V and 3 bases for J; bases not matched to a gene: 14. CDR1 is ENHRY, CDR2 SYGVKD, per germline. The CDR3 is made up of 15 amino acids. The CDR3 is CATQESGQAGYEQYV. CDR3 bases: TGTGCCACCCAAGAGTCGGGACAGGCCGGCTACGAGCAGTACGTC.